This T cell receptor (beta chain) was obtained from a study of early T cells in non-severe SARS-CoV-2 infection. The TCR library protocol attached unique molecular identifiers to the individual cDNA molecules. MiXCR was run by TCRdb on the 5' RACE reads, yielding one entry per CDR3 protein. The sample shows 70,000 to 95,000 distinct CDR3 sequences, roughly 14% of them seen only once. In germline, CDR1 is MNHGY, CDR2 SVAAGI. This CDR3 contains 19 residues. Trimming at V came to 0 bases and at J to 3 bases, leaving 14 bases not matched to a gene. The material sequenced was whole blood. The source is an adult who was a healthcare worker with PCR-confirmed SARS-CoV-2 infection or an uninfected control (not recorded which). The chain is built from TRBV6-9 and TRBJ1-2, with 9 nucleotides matching TRBD1. DNA for the CDR3: TGTGCCAGCAGTTATTCTCACCGGGACAGGGTTGGGATGCACTATGGCTACACCTTC. Translating it yields CASSYSHRDRVGMHYGYTF.